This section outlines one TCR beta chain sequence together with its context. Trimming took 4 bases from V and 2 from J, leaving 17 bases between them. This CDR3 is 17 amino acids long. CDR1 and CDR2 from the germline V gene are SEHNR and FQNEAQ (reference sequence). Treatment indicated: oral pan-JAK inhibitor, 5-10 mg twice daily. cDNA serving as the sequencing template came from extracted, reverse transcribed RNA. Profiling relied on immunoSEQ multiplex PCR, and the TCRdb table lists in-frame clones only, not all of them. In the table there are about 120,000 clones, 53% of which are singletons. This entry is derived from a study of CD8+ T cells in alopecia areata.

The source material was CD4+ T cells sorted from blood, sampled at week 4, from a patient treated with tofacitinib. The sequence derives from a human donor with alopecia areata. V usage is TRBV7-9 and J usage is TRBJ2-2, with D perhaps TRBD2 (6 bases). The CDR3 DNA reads TGTGCCAGCAGCTCCATCCTGTGGGACTTCAACACCGGGGAGCTGTTTTTT. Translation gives CASSSILWDFNTGELFF.